One sample yielded the 5 T cell receptor beta chains listed below, sequenced in a study of PD-1 blockade in mismatch repair-deficient tumors. Assay used: immunoSEQ multiplex PCR; TCRdb lists only in-frame clones, some missing. The sample has approximately 51,000 clones; roughly 80% are singletons. The specimen was peripheral blood, collected around 19 weeks after starting pembrolizumab. The receptors shown here come from an adult with mismatch repair-deficient cancer.

The table lists this clone with a few counts. V usage is TRBV5-1 and J usage is TRBJ2-7; the match to TRBD2 covers 11 bases. The V gene's germline CDR1 is SGHRS and CDR2 YFSETQ. V lost 6 bases and J lost 6; bases outside the gene matches: 8. The CDR3 loop spans 14 amino acids. This chain's CDR3 is CASNLAGGPSEQYF. For the CDR3, the DNA is TGCGCCAGCAACTTAGCGGGAGGGCCTAGCGAGCAGTACTTC.

This chain's CDR3 is CSVVEQQETQYF. The CDR3 DNA reads as TGCAGCGTTGTGGAACAACAAGAGACCCAGTACTTC. The chain joins TRBV29-1 to TRBJ2-5; D unresolved. This CDR3 comprises 12 residues. Germline assignment: CDR1 SQVTM and CDR2 ANQGSEA. V lost 4 bases, J lost 2 bases, and 8 bases lay in between.

This chain joins TRBV19 and TRBJ1-1; D unresolved. Per germline, CDR1 LNHDA and CDR2 SQIVND (reference sequence). This CDR3 contains 15 residues. Trimming removed 3 bases from V and 1 base from J, with 12 bases in between. For the CDR3, the DNA is TGTGCCAGTAGTATCAGTGGGTTGGCGAACACTGAAGCTTTCTTT. Protein sequence: CASSISGLANTEAFF.

This clone is a singleton in its sample. The rearrangement links TRBV6-5 to TRBJ2-7; either TRBD1 or TRBD2 may supply D (5 bases each). CDR3 size: 15 residues. CDR1 and CDR2 (germline): MNHEY, SVGAGI. V was clipped by 0 bases and J by 3 bases, with 12 bases between them. CDR3 bases: TGTGCCAGCAGTTACTCCTCCGGGACCCTCTACGAGCAGTACTTC. Its translation is CASSYSSGTLYEQYF.

The CDR3 here is CASSRQLNEKLFF. The CDR3 DNA reads TGTGCCAGCAGTCGACAGCTTAATGAAAAACTGTTTTTT. The V gene is TRBV2, the J gene TRBJ1-4; D is perhaps TRBD1 (5 bases). Trimming shortened V by 5 bases and J by 4 bases, and 8 bases separated the two germline ends. From germline, CDR1 is SNHLY and CDR2 FYNNEI. The CDR3 is made up of 13 amino acids.